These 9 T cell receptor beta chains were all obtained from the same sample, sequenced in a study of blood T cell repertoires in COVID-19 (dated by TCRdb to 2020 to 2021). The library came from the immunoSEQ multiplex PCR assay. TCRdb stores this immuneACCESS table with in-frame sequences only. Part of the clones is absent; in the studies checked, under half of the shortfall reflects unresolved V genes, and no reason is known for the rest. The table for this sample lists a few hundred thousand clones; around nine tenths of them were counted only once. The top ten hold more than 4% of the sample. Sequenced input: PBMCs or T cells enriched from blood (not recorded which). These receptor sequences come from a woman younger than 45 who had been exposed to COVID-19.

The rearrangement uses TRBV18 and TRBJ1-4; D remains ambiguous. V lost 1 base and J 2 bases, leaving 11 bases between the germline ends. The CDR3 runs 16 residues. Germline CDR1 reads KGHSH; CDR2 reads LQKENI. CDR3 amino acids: CASSPLESGTNEKLFF. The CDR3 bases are TGTGCCAGCTCACCACTTGAGTCGGGGACTAATGAAAAACTGTTTTTT.

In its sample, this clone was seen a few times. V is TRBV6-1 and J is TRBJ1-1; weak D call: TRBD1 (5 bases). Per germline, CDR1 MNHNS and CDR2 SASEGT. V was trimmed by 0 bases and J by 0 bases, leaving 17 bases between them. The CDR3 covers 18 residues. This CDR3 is CASSEALRQGGMNTEAFF. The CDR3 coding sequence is TGTGCCAGCAGTGAAGCGCTTCGGCAGGGCGGGATGAACACTGAAGCTTTCTTT.

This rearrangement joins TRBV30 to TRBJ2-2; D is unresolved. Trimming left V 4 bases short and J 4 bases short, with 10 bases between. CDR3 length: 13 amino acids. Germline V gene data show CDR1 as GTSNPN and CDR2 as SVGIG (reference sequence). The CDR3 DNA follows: TGTGCCTGGACCACCTCGAGCACCGGGGAGCTGTTTTTT. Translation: CAWTTSSTGELFF.

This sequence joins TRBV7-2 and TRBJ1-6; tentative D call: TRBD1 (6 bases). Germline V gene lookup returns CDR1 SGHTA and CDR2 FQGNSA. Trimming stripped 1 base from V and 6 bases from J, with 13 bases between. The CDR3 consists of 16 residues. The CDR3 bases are TGTGCCAGCAGCTTAGTAGCCCGGACAGCTAATTCACCCCTCCACTTT. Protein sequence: CASSLVARTANSPLHF.

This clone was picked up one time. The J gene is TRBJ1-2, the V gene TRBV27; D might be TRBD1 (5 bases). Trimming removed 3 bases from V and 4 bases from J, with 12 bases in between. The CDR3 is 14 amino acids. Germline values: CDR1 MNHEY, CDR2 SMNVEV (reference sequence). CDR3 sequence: CASSFSGSGYGYTF. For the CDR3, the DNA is TGTGCCAGCAGTTTCTCAGGGTCAGGCTATGGCTACACCTTC.

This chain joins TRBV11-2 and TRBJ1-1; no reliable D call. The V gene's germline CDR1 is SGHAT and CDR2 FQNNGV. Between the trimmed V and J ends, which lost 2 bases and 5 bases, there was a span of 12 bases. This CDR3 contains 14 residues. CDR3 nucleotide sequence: TGTGCCAGCAGCTTAATACGGGAGGGAACTGAAGCTTTCTTT. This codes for CASSLIREGTEAFF.

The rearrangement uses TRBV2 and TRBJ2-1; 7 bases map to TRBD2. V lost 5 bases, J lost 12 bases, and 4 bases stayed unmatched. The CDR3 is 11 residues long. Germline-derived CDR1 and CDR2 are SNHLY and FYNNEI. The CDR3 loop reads CASSRDYTQFF. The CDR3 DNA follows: TGTGCCAGCAGTCGGGACTATACGCAGTTCTTC.

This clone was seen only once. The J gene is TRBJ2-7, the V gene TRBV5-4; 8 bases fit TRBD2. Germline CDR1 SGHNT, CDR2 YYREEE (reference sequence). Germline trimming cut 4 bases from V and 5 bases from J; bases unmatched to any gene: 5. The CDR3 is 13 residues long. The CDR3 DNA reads TGTGCCAGCAGCCGGGGGGGCAGGGACGAGCAGTACTTC. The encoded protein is CASSRGGRDEQYF.

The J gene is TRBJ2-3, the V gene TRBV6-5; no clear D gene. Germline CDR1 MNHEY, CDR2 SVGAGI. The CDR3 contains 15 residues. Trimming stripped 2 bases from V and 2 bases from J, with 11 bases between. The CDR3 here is CASSYAALLTDTQYF. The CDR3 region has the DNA TGTGCCAGCAGTTACGCGGCCCTGCTCACAGATACGCAGTATTTT.